The following is a T cell receptor (beta chain) sequence with its context. Its antigen is still unknown. No base qualities exist here, and no much larger clone lies one base off it. This sample is part of a study of shared clonotypes between healthy human individuals (dated by TCRdb to about 2020). With regard to the full study: A few men and a couple of women, aged 18 to 49 years, made up the cohort. For each donor, CD4 naive and CD4 memory were each given three plates, CD8 naive was given two plates, and CD8 memory was given one plate. The study deeply sequenced blood TCR repertoires of five healthy adults to estimate repertoire size and the extent of clonotype sharing between individuals. Different laboratories and diverse techniques were used to prepare libraries and sequence TCR repertoires, to increase sequencing depth and limit assay-specific biases. Per donor, leukapheresis produced somewhere between about 0.85 and 9.5 billion PBMCs.

CDR1 MNHNY and CDR2 SVGAGI are derived from the germline V gene (reference sequence). The CDR3 numbers 16 residues from cysteine through phenylalanine. The CDR3 DNA has 48 bases and is translated from base 1. V trim: 0 bases; J trim: 8 bases; unmatched bases: 7. Using the deep immunoSEQ assay, TCR CDR3 regions were amplified from genomic DNA by multiplex PCR. For each cell subset, the extracted genomic DNA was distributed evenly across all wells of several immunoSEQ 96-well plates, and each plate served as one replicate. For sorted subsets, approximately 210 ng of genomic DNA, equivalent to 25,000 to 35,000 T cell genomes, went into each replicate PCR. The purified libraries were quantified using a Qubit 3.0 fluorometer, sized with a Bioanalyzer 2100, and then quantified again using the KAPA Library Quantification kit. Every immunoSEQ 96-well plate was sequenced on a separate single-read 150-cycle Illumina NextSeq 550 flow cell. Processing in the source paper ran as follows. The immunoSEQ output contained only junctional sequences without quality scores, so filtering could not match that applied to full-length reads. Sequences were annotated with PyIR, a Python wrapper for IgBLAST v1.9, and V/J genes and CDR3 were assigned using IMGT germline references. Any read was removed if the V/J assignment was weak (E-value above 1e-6), the CDR3 was missing, or the read contained stop codons, out-of-frame junctions, or ambiguous translated residues. V3J clonotypes were defined by identical inferred V gene, J gene, and CDR3 amino acid sequence. Percentage overlap between repertoires was calculated by dividing the number of shared unique clonotypes by the size of the smaller repertoire. Repertoire richness was assessed with RTK rarefaction, the Chao1 estimator, and Recon v2.1 estimates of unobserved clonotypes. For all TCRbeta clonotypes obtained by the gDNA method from several donors, generation probabilities were computed with OLGA. TCRdb's version of the immuneACCESS table is confined to in-frame rearrangements and falls short of the full clone set. An unresolved V gene accounts for under half of the shortfall where checked; the remainder is of unknown origin. V and J calls and clone size are given by that table; D and trimming were obtained from the DNA. The sample has roughly 2.1 million clones on record, 85% to 95% of them singletons. Together, the top ten hold about 1.5% of the sample.

General study outcomes and caveats: When a handful of donors were compared, the shared fraction of clonotypes was about 5% for naive CD4, approximately 3.5% for naive CD8, more than 2% for memory CD4, and roughly 0.4% for memory CD8. Only blood was sampled, and tissue TCR repertoires likely differ from those in blood. Naive subsets generally had larger estimated clonotype richness than memory subsets did. Because the study included a small number of donors, the genetic and exposure-history diversity represented was limited. Higher generation probabilities were observed for clonotypes shared by all four sorted-subset donors than for non-shared clonotypes. Even with the large sequencing depth, rarefaction of the sorted-subset datasets indicated that sequencing was incomplete. Pairwise subsampling indicated that sequencing depth was expected to affect the degree of clonotype sharing among donors.

CD8 naive samples were obtained by positive selection for CCR7 among CD45RO-negative cells, yielding a CD45RA+CCR7+ population from which TemRA cells were excluded. Healthy HIV-negative adults with no recently reported acute infections or vaccinations were included as donors. Every donor was a Caucasian adult residing in Nashville, Tennessee, USA. After blood collection by leukapheresis, PBMCs were isolated using Ficoll-Histopaque density gradient centrifugation and then cryopreserved in the vapor phase of liquid nitrogen. Analytical flow cytometry was used to check the purity and quantity of every magnetically sorted T cell population. Each sorted fraction had its genomic DNA isolated and then quantified by UV absorbance on a Nanodrop 2000c.

Sequenced material: naive CD8+ T cells from PBMCs. Interpreted using the paper, the cell subset or site label stands for: CD45RA+CCR7+. The chain joins TRBV6-6 to TRBJ2-1, and 10 bases in between align with TRBD2. The receptor comes from a man aged 18-30 years in good health. Some clones in this sample may be carry-over from other donors' samples. The nucleotide sequence reads TGTGCCAGCAGTTACTCCCAGCGGGAGGGGGTGTATGAGCAGTTCTTC. It specifies CASSYSQREGVYEQFF.